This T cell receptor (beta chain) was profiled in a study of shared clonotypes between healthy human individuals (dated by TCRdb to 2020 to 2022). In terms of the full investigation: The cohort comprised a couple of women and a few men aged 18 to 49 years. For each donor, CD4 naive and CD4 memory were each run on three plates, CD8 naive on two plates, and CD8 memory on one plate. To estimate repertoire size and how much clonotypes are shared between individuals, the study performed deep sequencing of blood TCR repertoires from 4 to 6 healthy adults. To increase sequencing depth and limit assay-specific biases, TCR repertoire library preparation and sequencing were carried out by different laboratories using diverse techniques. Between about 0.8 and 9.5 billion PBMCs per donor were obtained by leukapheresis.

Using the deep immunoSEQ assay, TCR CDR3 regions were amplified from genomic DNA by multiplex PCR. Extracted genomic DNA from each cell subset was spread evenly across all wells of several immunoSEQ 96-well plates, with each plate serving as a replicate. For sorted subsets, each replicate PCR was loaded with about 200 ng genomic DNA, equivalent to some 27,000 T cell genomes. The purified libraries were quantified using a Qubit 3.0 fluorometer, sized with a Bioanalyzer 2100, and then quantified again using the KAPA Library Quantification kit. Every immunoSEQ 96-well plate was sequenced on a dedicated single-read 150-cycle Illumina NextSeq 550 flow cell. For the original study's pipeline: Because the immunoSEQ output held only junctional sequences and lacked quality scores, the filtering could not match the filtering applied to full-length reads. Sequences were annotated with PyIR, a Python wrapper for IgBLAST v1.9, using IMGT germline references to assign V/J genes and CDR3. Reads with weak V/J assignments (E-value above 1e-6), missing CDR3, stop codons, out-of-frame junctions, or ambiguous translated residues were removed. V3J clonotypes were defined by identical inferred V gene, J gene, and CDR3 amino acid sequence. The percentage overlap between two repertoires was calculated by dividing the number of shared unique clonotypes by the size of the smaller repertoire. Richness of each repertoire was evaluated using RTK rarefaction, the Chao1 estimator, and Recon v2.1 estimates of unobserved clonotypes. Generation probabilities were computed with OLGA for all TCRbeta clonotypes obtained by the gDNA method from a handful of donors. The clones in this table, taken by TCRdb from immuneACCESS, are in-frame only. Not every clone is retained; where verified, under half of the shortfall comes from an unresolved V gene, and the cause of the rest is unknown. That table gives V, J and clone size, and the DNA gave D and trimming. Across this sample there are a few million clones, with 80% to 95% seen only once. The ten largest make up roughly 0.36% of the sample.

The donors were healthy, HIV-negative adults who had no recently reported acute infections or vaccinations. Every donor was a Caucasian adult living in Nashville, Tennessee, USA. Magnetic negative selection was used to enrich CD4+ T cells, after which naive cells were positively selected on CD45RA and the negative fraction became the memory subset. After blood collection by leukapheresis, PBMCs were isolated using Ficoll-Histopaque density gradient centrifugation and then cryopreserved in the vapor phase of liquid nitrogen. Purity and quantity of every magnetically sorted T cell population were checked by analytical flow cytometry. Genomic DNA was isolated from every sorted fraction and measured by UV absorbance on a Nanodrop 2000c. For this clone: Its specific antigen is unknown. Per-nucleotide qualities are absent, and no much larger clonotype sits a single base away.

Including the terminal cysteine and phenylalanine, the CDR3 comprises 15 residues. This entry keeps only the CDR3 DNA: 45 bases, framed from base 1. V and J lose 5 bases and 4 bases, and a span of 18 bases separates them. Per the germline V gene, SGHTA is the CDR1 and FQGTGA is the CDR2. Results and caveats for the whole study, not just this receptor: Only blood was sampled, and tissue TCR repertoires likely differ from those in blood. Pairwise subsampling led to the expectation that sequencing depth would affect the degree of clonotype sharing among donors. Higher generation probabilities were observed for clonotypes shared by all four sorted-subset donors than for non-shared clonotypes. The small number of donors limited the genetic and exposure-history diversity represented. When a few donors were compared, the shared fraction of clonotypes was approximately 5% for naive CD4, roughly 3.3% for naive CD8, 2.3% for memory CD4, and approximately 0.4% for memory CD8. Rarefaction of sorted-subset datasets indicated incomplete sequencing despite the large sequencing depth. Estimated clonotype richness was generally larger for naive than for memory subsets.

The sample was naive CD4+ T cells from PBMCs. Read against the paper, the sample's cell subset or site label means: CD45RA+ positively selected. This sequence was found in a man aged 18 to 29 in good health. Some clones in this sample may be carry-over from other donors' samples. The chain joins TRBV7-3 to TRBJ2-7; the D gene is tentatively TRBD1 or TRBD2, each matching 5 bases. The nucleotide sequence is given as TGTGCCAGCAGCCCAAGTGGGACGCCGATTTACGAGCAGTACTTC. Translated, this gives CASSPSGTPIYEQYF.